This TCR beta chain originates from a study of regulatory T cells in long-lasting Graves disease. The sample holds a few counts of this clonotype. This CDR3 has 12 amino acids. Unmatched junction bases numbered 3, after V lost 9 bases and J lost 7 bases. Per germline, CDR1 KGHDR and CDR2 SFDVKD. Library construction for TCR beta used iRepertoire HTBI primers and Arm-PCR of CDR3 regions. TCRdb ran MiXCR on the multiplex PCR reads and lists one entry per CDR3 protein. The sample shows some 280,000 distinct CDR3 sequences, around a fifth of them seen only once. Time point in this sample: persistent/refractory GD, antithyroid drugs over 5 years with positive TRAb. The TCR library was made from RNA that had been extracted from PBMCs in TRIzol.

Specimen: peripheral blood mononuclear cells (PBMCs), collected when the disease was refractory, from a patient treated with antithyroid drugs. The receptor comes from a female donor with Graves disease. The chain uses TRBV24-1 and TRBJ1-5; 9 nucleotides line up with TRBD1. The CDR3 loop is CATGDRDQPQHF. The CDR3 DNA reads as TGTGCCACCGGGGACAGGGACCAGCCCCAGCATTTT.